The next 27 T cell receptor beta chains were all read from a single sample in a study of T cell changes during pregnancy in multiple sclerosis. The data were produced by immunoSEQ multiplex PCR, yet TCRdb's version contains in-frame clones alone and is incomplete. Altogether more than 55,000 clones are present, roughly 90% being singletons, with the ten largest covering approximately 3.8%. The sequencing used peripheral blood, collected after pregnancy. These receptors were obtained from a female donor in good health, enrolled as a control in a pregnancy study.

The chain couples TRBV7-6 to TRBJ2-1; TRBD2 aligns across 8 bases. CDR3 length: 15 residues. Germline CDR1 reads SGHVS; CDR2 reads FNYEAQ. V was clipped by 5 bases and J by 8 bases; unmatched bases: 11. The CDR3 DNA follows: TGTGCCAGCAGCCCCGGGACTAGGGTCTTCGATGAGCAGTTCTTC. Its translation is CASSPGTRVFDEQFF.

The V and J genes are TRBV14 and TRBJ2-1; TRBD2 matches at 11 bases. The V and J ends lost 4 bases and 10 bases, in that order; junction bases with no gene match: 9. The CDR3 runs 15 residues. Germline assignment: CDR1 SGHDN and CDR2 FVKESK. The CDR3, as DNA: TGTGCCAGCAGCCCCCCGGGACTAGCGGATTCCGAGCAGTTCTTC. Translation gives CASSPPGLADSEQFF.

This clone appeared a single time. The CDR3 is CASSIGTSGRWDTQYF. Here the CDR3 DNA reads TGCGCCAGCAGCATAGGGACTAGCGGGAGATGGGATACGCAGTATTTT. The chain uses TRBV5-1 and TRBJ2-3; TRBD2 matches at 14 bases. Germline lookup yields CDR1 SGHRS and CDR2 YFSETQ. The CDR3 length is 16 residues. The junction had 7 bases not matched to a gene; V was cut back by 4 bases and J by 6 bases.

This chain uses TRBV7-2 with TRBJ2-3; 8 bases match TRBD2. The CDR3 sequence is 16 residues long. Germline assignment: CDR1 SGHTA and CDR2 FQGNSA. Trimming cost V 0 bases and J 2 bases; bases outside gene matches: 4. CDR3 region: CASSLAPGGFTDTQYF. In DNA, the CDR3 is TGTGCCAGCAGCTTAGCTCCGGGGGGGTTCACAGATACGCAGTATTTT.

This clone appeared once. V is TRBV18 and J is TRBJ1-2; D may be TRBD1 (5 bases). Trimming shortened V by 3 bases and J by 0 bases, and 11 bases separated the two germline ends. Per the germline V gene, CDR1 is KGHSH and CDR2 is LQKENI. The CDR3 sequence is 15 residues long. The CDR3 loop is CASSPATAANYGYTF. The CDR3 nucleotides read TGTGCCAGCTCACCTGCGACAGCCGCTAACTATGGCTACACCTTC.

The chain is built from TRBV10-3 and TRBJ2-2, with 9 bases fitting TRBD1. V was clipped by 5 bases and J by 4 bases; unmatched bases: 5. This CDR3 region has 15 residues. The germline gives CDR1 ENHRY, CDR2 SYGVKD. Here the CDR3 DNA reads TGTGCCATCAGTCCGGGACAGGGTTCCACCGGGGAGCTGTTTTTT. It is translated as CAISPGQGSTGELFF.

V usage is TRBV19 and J usage is TRBJ2-1, with TRBD2 matching 9 bases. V shed 10 bases, J shed 7 bases, and the junction held 17 bases outside the gene matches. CDR3 length: 16 residues. CDR1 is LNHDA and CDR2 is SQIVND in the germline V gene (reference sequence). The CDR3 DNA reads as TGTGCCACCTCAAACAGCGCGGGAGGGCCTATAAATGAGCAGTTCTTC. Protein product: CATSNSAGGPINEQFF.

V is TRBV7-8 and J is TRBJ1-4; 11 nucleotides line up with TRBD1. V was clipped by 4 bases and J by 9 bases; unmatched bases: 7. The CDR3 covers 15 residues. Per the germline V gene, CDR1 is SGHVS and CDR2 is FQNEAQ. The CDR3 DNA reads TGTGCCAGCAGCTGGGGACAGGGGGGTTCCCAAAAACTGTTTTTT. As protein: CASSWGQGGSQKLFF. Filled out from reference TRBV7-8 and TRBJ1-4, the complete variable domain reads GAGVSQSPRYKVAKRGQDVALRCDPISGHVSLFWYQQALGQGPEFLTYFQNEAQLDKSGLPSDRFFAERPEGSVSTLKIQRTQQEDSAVYLCASSWGQGGSQKLFFGSGTQLSVL.

This clone was seen a single time. This sequence joins TRBV9 and TRBJ2-3; D possibly corresponds to TRBD1 (5 bases). The CDR3 runs 13 residues. The germline gives CDR1 SGDLS, CDR2 YYNGEE. The V end lost 0 bases, the J end lost 10 bases, and 12 bases lay between the germline ends. The DNA of the CDR3 is TGTGCCAGCAGCGTAGAGGTGGGGCCTTCGCAGTATTTT. This gives the protein CASSVEVGPSQYF.

This clone was detected only once. The genes are TRBV27 and TRBJ1-1; D unresolved. V shed 2 bases and J shed 0 bases, with 7 bases lying between them. Germline CDR1 reads MNHEY; CDR2 reads SMNVEV (reference sequence). The CDR3 has 14 amino acids. Written as DNA, the CDR3 is TGTGCCAGCAGTTTACGGGTTATGAACACTGAAGCTTTCTTT. It is translated as CASSLRVMNTEAFF.

This clone has a handful of counts. This chain links TRBV5-1 with TRBJ1-1; D may be TRBD1 (6 bases). This CDR3 contains 13 residues. CDR1 is SGHRS, CDR2 YFSETQ, per germline. Between the trimmed V and J ends, which lost 4 bases and 3 bases, there was a span of 10 bases. CDR3 nucleotide sequence: TGCGCCAGCAGCCGGAACAGGGACACTGAAGCTTTCTTT. Translation gives CASSRNRDTEAFF.

The V and J genes are TRBV7-2 and TRBJ2-5, with 11 bases fitting TRBD2. Trimming at V came to 4 bases and at J to 5 bases, leaving 6 bases not matched to a gene. In germline, CDR1 is SGHTA, CDR2 FQGNSA. This CDR3 contains 15 residues. The CDR3 here is CASSYSGGARETQYF. CDR3 in DNA: TGTGCCAGCAGCTATAGCGGGGGGGCCCGGGAGACCCAGTACTTC.

The gene calls are TRBV13 and TRBJ2-7; 12 nucleotides line up with TRBD2. Germline CDR1 is PRHDT and CDR2 is FYEKMQ (reference sequence). The CDR3 consists of 14 residues. The V gene end was trimmed by 3 bases and the J gene end by 4 bases; junction bases not matched to a gene: 1. In DNA form, the CDR3 reads TGTGCCAGCAGCTTCCTAGCGGGAGGGTACGAGCAGTACTTC. It is translated as CASSFLAGGYEQYF.

This clone was recorded once. This chain uses TRBV12-5 with TRBJ2-5; D is unresolved. V shed 7 bases and J shed 0 bases, with 12 bases lying between them. Germline V gives CDR1 LGHNT, CDR2 FRNRAP. There are 14 residues in the CDR3. The CDR3 reads CASAVNGYQETQYF. In DNA form, the CDR3 reads TGTGCTAGTGCTGTGAACGGGTACCAAGAGACCCAGTACTTC.

CDR3: CASSVSDRGIGELFF. The CDR3, as DNA: TGTGCCAGCAGCGTGAGTGACAGGGGGATCGGGGAGCTGTTTTTT. The chain combines TRBV9 with TRBJ2-2; 9 bases fit TRBD1. V shed 2 bases, J shed 7 bases, and the junction held 6 bases outside the gene matches. Germline V gives CDR1 SGDLS, CDR2 YYNGEE. CDR3 size: 15 residues.

The chain has TRBV6-5 and TRBJ2-2, with a weak D call TRBD2 (6 bases). V was cut by 3 bases and J by 6 bases, with 11 bases left in between. The length of the CDR3 is 14 residues. CDR1 and CDR2 (germline): MNHEY, SVGAGI. For the CDR3, the DNA is TGTGCCAGCAGTTATGGGGGGACGGCCGGGGAGCTGTTTTTT. This encodes CASSYGGTAGELFF.

CDR3 in amino acids: CASSFYGGSGNTIYF. In DNA, the CDR3 is TGTGCCAGCAGCTTCTATGGAGGCTCTGGAAACACCATATATTTT. The chain is built from TRBV11-2 and TRBJ1-3; D not resolved. CDR1 and CDR2 (germline): SGHAT, FQNNGV. The CDR3 is made up of 15 amino acids. V gave up 3 bases and J gave up 0 bases, with 9 bases separating them.

The chain uses TRBV5-6 and TRBJ1-1; 9 nucleotides line up with TRBD1. This CDR3 comprises 15 residues. The V segment lost 4 bases and the J segment 1 base; nucleotides outside the gene matches: 5. Germline V gene sequence: CDR1 SGHDT, CDR2 YYEEEE. Here the CDR3 DNA reads TGTGCCAGCAGCGAGACAGGGGGACCGAACACTGAAGCTTTCTTT. The encoded protein is CASSETGGPNTEAFF.

The chain carries TRBV7-2 and TRBJ2-5, with D tentatively TRBD1 (7 bases). Germline V gene lookup returns CDR1 SGHTA and CDR2 FQGNSA. This CDR3 is 12 amino acids long. Trimming pared 5 bases from V and 4 bases from J, leaving 8 bases between. The CDR3 reads CASSQGGETQYF. The DNA of the CDR3 is TGTGCCAGCAGCCAGGGGGGAGAGACCCAGTACTTC.

The chain carries TRBV7-2 and TRBJ2-3, with TRBD2 matching 8 bases. J lost 6 bases, V lost 5 bases, and 10 bases had no gene match. Germline V gives CDR1 SGHTA, CDR2 FQGNSA. The CDR3 sequence is 15 residues long. The CDR3 spells CASSDLAGLSDTQYF. DNA for the CDR3: TGTGCCAGCAGCGACCTAGCGGGTCTTTCGGATACGCAGTATTTT.

The rearrangement uses TRBV11-3 and TRBJ2-7; TRBD1 is a possible D gene (5 bases). The V end lost 0 bases, the J end lost 0 bases, and 12 bases lay between the germline ends. Germline values: CDR1 SGHNT, CDR2 YENEEA. This CDR3 has 16 residues. The CDR3 loop is CASSLDGQIFSYEQYF. The CDR3 DNA sequence: TGTGCCAGCAGCTTAGATGGACAAATCTTCTCCTACGAGCAGTACTTC.

V usage is TRBV21-1 and J usage is TRBJ1-2; the table assigns TRBD1, which was not confirmed against the DNA. TRBV21-1 is flagged as a pseudogene. CDR3 length equals 16 residues. The CDR3 spells CASSKLRGGQGHGYTF. Written as DNA, the CDR3 is TGTGCCAGCAGCAAATTAAGGGGGGGACAGGGTCATGGCTACACCTTC.

The chain is built from TRBV11-3 and TRBJ1-1, with 7 bases matching TRBD1. With 0 bases clipped from V and 10 bases from J, the junction kept 8 bases outside the gene matches. The CDR3 has 14 amino acids. Germline V lookup: CDR1 SGHNT, CDR2 YENEEA. DNA for the CDR3: TGTGCCAGCAGCTTAGAAGGAGAGGGGGCGGCAGCTTTCTTT. Amino acid sequence: CASSLEGEGAAAFF.

The V and J genes are TRBV7-2 and TRBJ1-5, with D tentatively TRBD1 (5 bases). The CDR3 spans 12 residues. Deletions cut 5 bases from V and 8 bases from J, with 10 bases between. Germline CDR1 SGHTA, CDR2 FQGNSA. The CDR3 loop is CASSRGGEPQHF. Here the CDR3 DNA reads TGTGCCAGCAGCCGGGGGGGTGAGCCCCAGCATTTT.

This chain uses TRBV10-3 with TRBJ2-7; D might be TRBD2 (6 bases). Germline values: CDR1 ENHRY, CDR2 SYGVKD. V dropped 8 bases and J dropped 4 bases, with 15 bases sitting between them. CDR3 length equals 13 residues. CDR3 in amino acids: CAIGGQGSYEQYF. DNA of the CDR3: TGTGCCATCGGAGGGCAGGGAAGTTACGAGCAGTACTTC.

V usage is TRBV5-1 and J usage is TRBJ2-1; 12 bases align to TRBD2. The CDR3 loop spans 16 amino acids. The J segment lost 6 bases and the V segment lost 4 bases, leaving 8 bases of the junction unmatched. Germline V lookup: CDR1 SGHRS, CDR2 YFSETQ. In DNA, the CDR3 is TGCGCCAGCAGCCCGCCTAGCGGGGGGGCAGGCAATGAGCAGTTCTTC. Residues: CASSPPSGGAGNEQFF.

This clone appeared once. The chain is built from TRBV28 and TRBJ2-7; 8 nucleotides align to TRBD2. V lost 7 bases to trimming and J lost 3 bases; unmatched junction nucleotides: 11. This CDR3 spans 15 amino acids. Per germline, CDR1 MDHEN and CDR2 SYDVKM. The chain's CDR3 is CASNKLAEIIYEQYF. The DNA for the CDR3 is TGTGCCAGCAACAAACTAGCGGAAATAATCTACGAGCAGTACTTC.